The present entry profiles one T cell receptor beta chain with its context. The antigen remains undetermined. These data belong to a study of blood T cells in healthy people across ages. Germline CDR1 and CDR2: DFQATT and SNEGSKA (reference sequence). V lost 6 bases to trimming and J lost 11 bases; unmatched junction nucleotides: 15. The CDR3 is 13 residues long. General observations from the study: The study found TCR beta diversity correlated strongly with naive T cell percentage. Measured against age, TCR beta diversity per million T cells decreased in a roughly linear manner. A conclusive naive versus antigen-experienced comparison was prevented by the unsorted PBMCs.

Alongside a J-beta primer mix, a sample-barcoded 5' primer served in a second PCR lasting about 7 to 11 cycles. With 12 random nucleotides, a template-switch adaptor tagged each individual cDNA molecule. Each CDR3 protein is one row after TCRdb ran MiXCR on the 5' RACE reads. The data hold hundreds of thousands of distinct CDR3 sequences, with more than 40% observed a single time. The sequenced sample consisted of blood. This clonotype originated in a man aged 55 to 70 in good health. This chain uses TRBV20-1 with TRBJ2-7; 8 positions match TRBD1. CDR3 sequence: CSATDQGAVEKYF. DNA for the CDR3: TGCAGTGCCACCGACCAGGGGGCAGTCGAAAAGTACTTC.